This passage covers 10 T cell receptor beta chains from one sample sequenced in a study of blood T cell repertoires in COVID-19. Only in-frame clones appear in the TCRdb table, and some are missing; sequencing was by immunoSEQ multiplex PCR. The table has 220,000 or so clones, roughly 83% seen once. The specimen sequenced was PBMCs or T cells enriched from blood (not recorded which). Source of these receptors: a woman between 40 and 50 years old with acute COVID-19.

This sequence joins TRBV18 and TRBJ2-2, with 8 positions matching TRBD2. CDR1 and CDR2 (germline): KGHSH, LQKENI. The CDR3 has 16 amino acids. The junction had 2 bases not matched to a gene; V was cut back by 2 bases and J by 0 bases. CDR3 nucleotides: TGTGCCAGCTCACCAAGGACTAGCACGAACACCGGGGAGCTGTTTTTT. Translating it yields CASSPRTSTNTGELFF.

This sequence joins TRBV5-1 and TRBJ2-3, with 10 bases that match TRBD2. This CDR3 is built from 14 residues. The V segment lost 4 bases and the J segment 6 bases; nucleotides outside the gene matches: 5. In germline, CDR1 is SGHRS, CDR2 YFSETQ. Here the CDR3 DNA reads TGCGCCAGCAGCCCTGGACTAGCGGAGGATACGCAGTATTTT. Amino acids: CASSPGLAEDTQYF.

The V call is TRBV12-5, the J call TRBJ2-1; the D gene is possibly TRBD2 (6 bases). V was cut by 7 bases and J by 4 bases, with 14 bases left in between. Per germline, CDR1 LGHNT and CDR2 FRNRAP. This CDR3 is 14 amino acids long. CDR3 nucleotides: TGTGCTAGTGCCCCGTGGGGGGAATACAATGAGCAGTTCTTC. This translates into CASAPWGEYNEQFF.

V and J are TRBV11-2 and TRBJ1-1, with a tentative D call TRBD1 (5 bases). Germline CDR1 is SGHAT and CDR2 is FQNNGV. The CDR3 extends over 14 amino acids. Trimming pared 0 bases from V and 4 bases from J, leaving 9 bases between. DNA of the CDR3: TGTGCCAGCAGCTTAGATTTGGGGGGCACTGAAGCTTTCTTT. Amino acids: CASSLDLGGTEAFF.

The CDR3: CASSPVGAGNEQFF. CDR3 nucleotide sequence: TGTGCCAGCAGTCCCGTGGGAGCGGGGAATGAGCAGTTCTTC. This chain uses TRBV6-5 with TRBJ2-1; TRBD2 aligns across 7 bases. The germline gives CDR1 MNHEY, CDR2 SVGAGI. The junction had 8 bases not matched to a gene; V was cut back by 5 bases and J by 7 bases. The CDR3 covers 14 residues.

This chain joins TRBV9 and TRBJ2-5; 10 bases align to TRBD2. Germline CDR1 reads SGDLS; CDR2 reads YYNGEE. This CDR3 has 14 amino acids. Trimming cost V 6 bases and J 3 bases; bases outside gene matches: 5. The CDR3 nucleotides are TGTGCCAGCACCAGCGGGGGGGGAAAAGAGACCCAGTACTTC. Translating it yields CASTSGGGKETQYF. Combining the CDR3 with reference TRBV9 and TRBJ2-5 gives the whole variable domain DSGVTQTPKHLITATGQRVTLRCSPRSGDLSVYWYQQSLDQGLQFLIQYYNGEERAKGNILERFSAQQFPDLHSELNLSSLELGDSALYFCASTSGGGKETQYFGPGTRLLVL.

This clone was detected a few times. The chain links TRBV4-1 to TRBJ1-1; a weak D match, TRBD1 (6 bases). CDR3 length equals 16 residues. The germline gives CDR1 MGHRA, CDR2 YSYEKL. The V end was cut by 2 bases, the J end by 2 bases, with 15 bases between. For the CDR3, the DNA is TGCGCCAGCAGCCAACCCATCGGACAGACTAACACTGAAGCTTTCTTT. It is translated as CASSQPIGQTNTEAFF.

The CDR3 spells CSVTGGGEAFF. CDR3 nucleotide sequence: TGCAGCGTGACAGGGGGCGGTGAAGCTTTCTTT. The chain carries TRBV29-1 and TRBJ1-1, with 10 nucleotides matching TRBD1. J lost 7 bases, V lost 6 bases, and 2 bases had no gene match. The CDR3 length is 11 residues. Germline CDR1 SQVTM, CDR2 ANQGSEA. The full variable domain, with the rest looked up from reference TRBV29-1 and TRBJ1-1, is SAVISQKPSRDICQRGTSLTIQCQVDSQVTMMFWYRQQPGQSLTLIATANQGSEATYESGFVIDKFPISRPNLTFSTLTVSNMSPEDSSIYLCSVTGGGEAFFGQGTRLTVV.

This chain uses TRBV25-1 with TRBJ1-6, with TRBD1 identical over 8 bases. The J segment lost 5 bases and the V segment lost 8 bases, leaving 8 bases of the junction unmatched. In germline, CDR1 is MGHDK, CDR2 SYGVNS. This CDR3 contains 15 residues. The CDR3 loop is CASQFGQGDNSPLHF. Written as DNA, the CDR3 is TGTGCCAGCCAATTCGGACAGGGAGATAATTCACCCCTCCACTTT.

This clone was found a few times. The rearrangement uses TRBV2 and TRBJ1-3; D call uncertain. Germline V lookup: CDR1 SNHLY, CDR2 FYNNEI. V dropped 8 bases and J dropped 0 bases, with 14 bases sitting between them. This CDR3 has 15 amino acids. The CDR3 protein is CASEQPRSSGNTIYF. The CDR3 DNA follows: TGTGCCAGCGAACAGCCGCGATCCTCTGGAAACACCATATATTTT.